The 5 T cell receptor beta chains reported below all come from one sample, sequenced in a study of blood T cell repertoires in COVID-19. Generated by immunoSEQ multiplex PCR, the TCRdb table keeps only in-frame clones and is missing some. The table records 59,000 or so clones, 80% to 85% of them present only once. The sequencing sample was made of peripheral blood. The source of these receptors is a human donor in a cohort sampled during active COVID-19.

A few counts support this clone. V gene TRBV6-2 or TRBV6-3 combines with J gene TRBJ1-6; a weak D match, TRBD1 (5 bases). Per the germline V gene, CDR1 is MNHEY and CDR2 is SVGEGT. Trimming cost V 6 bases and J 10 bases, with 25 bases left between them. This CDR3 has 17 amino acids. The CDR3 is CASSPRQGRAEGSPLHF. The CDR3 DNA follows: TGTGCCAGCAGCCCTCGGCAGGGACGAGCGGAGGGGTCACCCCTCCACTTT.

In its sample, this clone was seen a few times. The gene calls are TRBV12-3 or TRBV12-4 and TRBJ2-1; no reliable D call. The V end was cut by 2 bases, the J end by 9 bases, with 8 bases between. The CDR3 runs to 12 residues. The CDR3 protein is CASSLSAGEQFF. The CDR3 DNA follows: TGTGCCAGCAGTTTATCGGCAGGTGAGCAGTTCTTC.

The DNA for the CDR3 is TGTGCCAGCAGCCCACAGGACAGAGAGAACACTGAAGCTTTCTTT. Amino acids: CASSPQDRENTEAFF. The rearrangement uses TRBV11-2 and TRBJ1-1; D possibly corresponds to TRBD1 (6 bases). Germline-derived CDR1 and CDR2 are SGHAT and FQNNGV. CDR3 length equals 15 residues. V lost 5 bases and J lost 1, with 14 bases in between.

The chain employs TRBV18 and TRBJ2-1; 7 bases match TRBD2. Germline V lookup: CDR1 KGHSH, CDR2 LQKENI. The CDR3 extends over 18 amino acids. Trimming at V came to 2 bases and at J to 0 bases, leaving 10 bases not matched to a gene. CDR3 in amino acids: CASSPNGASGSSYNEQFF. The CDR3 DNA follows: TGTGCCAGCTCACCAAATGGGGCTAGCGGAAGCTCCTACAATGAGCAGTTCTTC.

The V and J genes are TRBV2 and TRBJ1-5; TRBD1 is a possible D gene (5 bases). V lost 7 bases and J 4 bases, leaving 11 bases between the germline ends. Germline lookup yields CDR1 SNHLY and CDR2 FYNNEI. The CDR3 contains 13 residues. CDR3 DNA sequence: TGTGCCAGCATTCCAGGGCCGAATCAGCCCCAGCATTTT. Translating it yields CASIPGPNQPQHF.